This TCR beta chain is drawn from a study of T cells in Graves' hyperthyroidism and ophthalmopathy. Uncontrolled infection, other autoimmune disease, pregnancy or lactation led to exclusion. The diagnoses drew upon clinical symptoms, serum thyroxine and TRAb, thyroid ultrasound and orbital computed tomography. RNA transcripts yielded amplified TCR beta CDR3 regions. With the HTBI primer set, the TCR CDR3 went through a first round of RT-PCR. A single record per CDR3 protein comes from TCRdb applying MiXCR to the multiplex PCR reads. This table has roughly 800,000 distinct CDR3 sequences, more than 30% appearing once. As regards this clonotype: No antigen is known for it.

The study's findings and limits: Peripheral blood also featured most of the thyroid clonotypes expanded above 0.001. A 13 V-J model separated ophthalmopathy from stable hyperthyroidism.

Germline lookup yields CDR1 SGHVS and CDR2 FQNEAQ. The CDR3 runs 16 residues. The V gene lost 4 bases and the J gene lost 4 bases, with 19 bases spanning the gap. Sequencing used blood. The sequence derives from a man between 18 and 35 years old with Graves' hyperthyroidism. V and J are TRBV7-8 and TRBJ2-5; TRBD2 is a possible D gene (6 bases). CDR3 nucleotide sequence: TGTGCCAGCAGCTACATCACGGGGACTCCAATAGAGACCCAGTACTTC. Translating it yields CASSYITGTPIETQYF.